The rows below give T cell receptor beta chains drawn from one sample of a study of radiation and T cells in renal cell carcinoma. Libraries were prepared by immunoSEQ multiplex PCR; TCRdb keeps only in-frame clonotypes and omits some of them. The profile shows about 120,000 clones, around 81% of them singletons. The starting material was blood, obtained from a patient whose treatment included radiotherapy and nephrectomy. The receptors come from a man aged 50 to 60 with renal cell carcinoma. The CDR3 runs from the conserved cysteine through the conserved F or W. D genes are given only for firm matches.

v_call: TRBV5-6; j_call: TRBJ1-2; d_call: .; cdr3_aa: CASSLDLTSDGYTF
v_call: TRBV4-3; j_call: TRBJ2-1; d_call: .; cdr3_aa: CASSQVVSFDSYNEQFF
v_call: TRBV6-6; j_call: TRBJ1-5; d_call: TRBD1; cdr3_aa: CASSYSQGDQPQHF
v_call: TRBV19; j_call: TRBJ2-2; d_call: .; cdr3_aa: CASSIDGRASYTGELFF
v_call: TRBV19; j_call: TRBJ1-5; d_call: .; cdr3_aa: CASSPGGGQPQHF
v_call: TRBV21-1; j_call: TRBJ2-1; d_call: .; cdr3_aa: CASSRQERVHEQFF
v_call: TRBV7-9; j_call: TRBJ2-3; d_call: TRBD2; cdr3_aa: CASSLDSGRDTQYF
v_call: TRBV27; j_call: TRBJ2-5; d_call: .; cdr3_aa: CASSLSPPETQYF
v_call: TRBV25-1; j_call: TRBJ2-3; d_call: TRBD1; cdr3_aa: CASSEWDRLTDTQYF
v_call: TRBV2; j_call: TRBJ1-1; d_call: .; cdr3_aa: CASSVWGGTEAFF
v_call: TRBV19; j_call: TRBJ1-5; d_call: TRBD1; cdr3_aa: CASTHRTGVFNQPQHF
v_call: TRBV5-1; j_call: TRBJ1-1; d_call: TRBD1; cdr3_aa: CASSGGDRGPTEAFF
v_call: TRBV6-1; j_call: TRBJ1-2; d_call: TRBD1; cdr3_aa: CASSEGGGRGPGYTF
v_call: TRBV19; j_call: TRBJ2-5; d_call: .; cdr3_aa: CASSRGRGETQYF
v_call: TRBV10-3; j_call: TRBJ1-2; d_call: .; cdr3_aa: CAIRTQDGIYGYTF